This is a list of T cell receptor beta chains from one sample in a study of patients and donors after allogeneic stem cell transplantation. TCRdb fed the RT-PCR reads into MiXCR, producing one record per CDR3 protein. The sample records about 960,000 distinct CDR3 sequences, more than 15% being singletons. The sample taken for sequencing was blood, either unsorted or a sorted T cell fraction (not recorded which). Receptors were obtained from a human donor who was either an allogeneic HSCT recipient or a stem cell or donor lymphocyte infusion donor (not recorded which). It is not recorded whose cells these are; they may come from a transplant donor. Both conserved end residues are part of each CDR3. Each record gives: J gene, V gene, D gene, clone size, CDR3 protein, CDR3 DNA. The D gene is left open where the match is weak. A row's size may be missing; if present it is once, few, many or a size class.

TRBJ2-1	TRBV5-1	.	many	CAIMRGALSSYNEQFF	TGCGCCATCATGCGTGGAGCGCTCAGCTCCTACAATGAGCAGTTCTTC
TRBJ1-1	TRBV20-1	TRBD1	many	CSARDYRGRDTEAFF	TGCAGTGCTAGAGATTACAGGGGGCGGGACACTGAAGCTTTCTTT
TRBJ2-6	TRBV11-1	TRBD2	.	CASSLALAGDSGANVLTF	TGTGCCAGCAGCTTAGCACTAGCGGGGGACTCTGGGGCCAACGTCCTGACTTTC
TRBJ1-4	TRBV7-9	TRBD1	.	CASSPGQGNSVNEKLFF	TGTGCCAGCAGCCCCGGACAGGGAAATAGTGTTAATGAAAAACTGTTTTTT
TRBJ2-3	TRBV20-1	.	.	CSAIPDPTSTDTQYF	TGCAGTGCTATCCCGGATCCAACTAGCACAGATACGCAGTATTTT
TRBJ2-7	TRBV20-1	.	few	CSARDPGWQAGSYEQYF	TGCAGTGCTAGAGACCCAGGTTGGCAAGCGGGCTCCTACGAGCAGTACTTC
TRBJ2-3	TRBV5-1	TRBD2	few	CASSLVPSGGDSTDTQYF	TGCGCCAGCAGCTTGGTACCAAGCGGGGGAGATAGCACAGATACGCAGTATTTT
TRBJ2-7	TRBV12-3/TRBV12-4	TRBD2	.	CASGTSAYEQYF	TGTGCCAGCGGGACTAGTGCGTACGAGCAGTACTTC
TRBJ2-1	TRBV12-3/TRBV12-4	.	few	CASRHLSYNEQFF	TGTGCCAGCAGGCATCTATCCTACAATGAGCAGTTCTTC
TRBJ2-1	TRBV29-1	TRBD2	few	CSVDFSGGGSSYNEQFF	TGCAGCGTTGATTTTAGCGGGGGGGGTAGCTCCTACAATGAGCAGTTCTTC
TRBJ2-7	TRBV29-1	TRBD1	few	CSVKTGAYEQYF	TGCAGCGTCAAGACAGGGGCCTACGAGCAGTACTTC
TRBJ1-5	TRBV2	.	.	CASSEAPSSVPQHF	TGTGCCAGCAGTGAAGCGCCTTCAAGTGTGCCCCAGCATTTT
TRBJ2-7	TRBV5-1	.	many	CASSFGTGLYEQYF	TGCGCCAGCAGCTTCGGGACGGGCCTCTACGAGCAGTACTTC
TRBJ2-2	TRBV5-1	.	.	CASSLGGTSTGELFF	TGCGCCAGCAGCTTGGGCGGGACCTCCACCGGGGAGCTGTTTTTT
TRBJ1-3	TRBV20-1	TRBD1	.	CSARPSGTGVTNTIYF	TGCAGTGCTAGACCCTCCGGGACAGGGGTCACAAACACCATATATTTT
TRBJ2-5	TRBV12-3/TRBV12-4	.	once	CASSLGRPEETQYF	TGTGCCAGCAGTTTAGGTAGGCCGGAAGAGACCCAGTACTTC
TRBJ1-2	TRBV3-1	.	.	CASSHAGVGYTF	TGTGCCAGCAGCCACGCAGGGGTCGGCTACACCTTC
TRBJ2-1	TRBV5-1	.	few	CASSLANSLNEQFF	TGCGCCAGCAGCTTGGCTAACAGCCTCAATGAGCAGTTCTTC
TRBJ2-5	TRBV5-1	TRBD1	.	CASSFAGTGSGETQYF	TGCGCCAGCAGCTTTGCCGGGACAGGGTCCGGGGAGACCCAGTACTTC
TRBJ2-1	TRBV12-3/TRBV12-4	TRBD2	many	CASSSTSGRANEQFF	TGTGCCAGCAGTTCGACTAGCGGGAGGGCTAATGAGCAGTTCTTC
TRBJ2-4	TRBV6-2/TRBV6-3	TRBD2	.	CASSYLLAGGSSKGNIQYF	TGTGCCAGCAGTTACCTGTTAGCGGGAGGCTCCTCGAAGGGAAACATTCAGTACTTC
TRBJ2-1	TRBV12-3/TRBV12-4	TRBD2	few	CASSFLASGTRGSNNEQFF	TGTGCCAGCAGTTTTTTGGCTAGCGGGACCCGTGGGTCCAACAATGAGCAGTTCTTC
TRBJ2-2	TRBV20-1	TRBD2	.	CSARDITSGSRTGELFF	TGCAGTGCTAGAGATATCACTAGCGGGAGTAGAACCGGGGAGCTGTTTTTT
TRBJ2-7	TRBV20-1	.	.	CSAVVVGEQYF	TGCAGTGCCGTAGTGGTCGGCGAGCAGTACTTC
TRBJ1-1	TRBV12-3/TRBV12-4	TRBD1	.	CASSPTRTGRTEAFF	TGTGCCAGCAGCCCAACTCGGACAGGGAGGACTGAAGCTTTCTTT
TRBJ2-3	TRBV5-1	.	.	CASSRKGADTQYF	TGCGCCAGCAGCCGGAAGGGGGCAGATACGCAGTATTTT
TRBJ2-7	TRBV5-1	.	few	CASSPGPTGTPYEQYF	TGCGCCAGCAGCCCTGGGCCCACAGGGACCCCCTACGAGCAGTACTTC
TRBJ2-1	TRBV24-1	TRBD2	few	CATRGLAGTSEQFF	TGTGCCACCAGGGGACTAGCGGGGACCTCGGAGCAGTTCTTC
TRBJ2-1	TRBV7-2	.	few	CASSVRAGGEQFF	TGTGCCAGCAGCGTCCGGGCCGGGGGTGAGCAGTTCTTC
TRBJ2-5	TRBV2	TRBD2	.	CAGRTSLQETQYF	TGTGCCGGAAGGACTAGCCTGCAAGAGACCCAGTACTTC
TRBJ1-2	TRBV5-1	.	few	CASSYTESYGYTF	TGCGCCAGCAGCTACACAGAGAGCTATGGCTACACCTTC
TRBJ2-7	TRBV5-4	.	few	CASRSGYEQYF	TGTGCCAGCCGAAGCGGTTACGAGCAGTACTTC